These T cell receptor beta chains were read from a single sample in a study of T cells after yellow fever vaccination. Each CDR3 protein gets one entry after TCRdb re-called the 5' RACE reads with MiXCR. The sample comprises 250,000 to 400,000 distinct CDR3 sequences, about 4% of which are singletons, and 20% to 25% rests with the top ten. Sample: PBMCs, taken 5 days after the yellow fever booster vaccination. These receptors were taken from a man aged 18 to 35 who received the YFV17D yellow fever vaccine. Both conserved end residues are part of each CDR3. D genes are given only for firm matches. Expanded clones get a size class; other rows say once, few or many, or leave the size out.

cdr3_aa cdr3_nt d_call clone_size j_call v_call
CASSNPRDSHQETQYF TGTGCCAGCAGTAACCCTCGCGACAGCCATCAAGAGACCCAGTACTTC - many TRBJ2-5 TRBV7-6
CASSFLVGHGTDTQYF TGTGCCAGCAGTTTCCTAGTAGGACACGGCACAGATACGCAGTATTTT - many TRBJ2-3 TRBV12-3/TRBV12-4
CASSPELPGNTIYF TGTGCCAGCTCACCAGAACTCCCCGGAAACACCATATATTTT - - TRBJ1-3 TRBV18
CASSRHPGLVEEQYF TGTGCCAGCAGCCGACACCCGGGACTAGTAGAAGAGCAGTACTTC TRBD2 - TRBJ2-7 TRBV7-6
CASSPTGHTDTQYF TGCGCCAGCAGCCCAACAGGGCACACAGATACGCAGTATTTT - many TRBJ2-3 TRBV5-1
CSDRPFEYF TGCAGCGACCGCCCCTTTGAGTATTTT - few TRBJ2-3 TRBV29-1
CATSDISRSYTF TGTGCCACCAGTGACATATCCAGAAGCTACACCTTC - - TRBJ1-2 TRBV24-1
CSALGLAGGGRLPDTQYF TGCAGTGCCTTGGGACTAGCGGGGGGCGGGAGATTACCAGATACGCAGTATTTT TRBD2 few TRBJ2-3 TRBV20-1
CASSWTGRETQYF TGTGCCAGCAGTTGGACAGGGAGGGAGACCCAGTACTTC TRBD1 few TRBJ2-5 TRBV27
CASRETSGIQETQYF TGTGCCAGCAGAGAGACTAGCGGGATCCAAGAGACCCAGTACTTC TRBD2 few TRBJ2-5 TRBV12-3/TRBV12-4
CASSLYPGGDSYNEQFF TGCGCCAGCAGCTTGTACCCGGGCGGGGACTCCTACAATGAGCAGTTCTTC - few TRBJ2-1 TRBV5-1
CASNPTAQENTDTQYF TGTGCCAGCAACCCGACAGCCCAAGAGAACACAGATACGCAGTATTTT - - TRBJ2-3 TRBV6-5
CASRYGGALNQPQHF TGTGCCAGCAGGTACGGGGGGGCCCTAAATCAGCCCCAGCATTTT - few TRBJ1-5 TRBV6-2/TRBV6-3
CSSGLAGNEQFF TGCAGCTCGGGACTAGCGGGCAATGAGCAGTTCTTC TRBD2 many TRBJ2-1 TRBV29-1
CASSQGQLTDTQYF TGTGCCAGCAGCCAAGGACAGCTCACAGATACGCAGTATTTT - - TRBJ2-3 TRBV3-2
CASSQRPLVDEQFF TGTGCCAGCAGCCAAAGGCCGCTGGTGGATGAGCAGTTCTTC - - TRBJ2-1 TRBV4-2
CASSLGDPRNYEQYF TGCGCCAGCAGCTTGGGGGACCCTCGAAACTACGAGCAGTACTTC - - TRBJ2-7 TRBV5-1
CASSPANQPQHF TGTGCCAGCAGCCCCGCCAATCAGCCCCAGCATTTT - many TRBJ1-5 TRBV7-2
CASSRDRDNPSTDTQYF TGCGCCAGCAGCCGCGACAGGGATAATCCTAGCACAGATACGCAGTATTTT TRBD1 many TRBJ2-3 TRBV5-1
CSAEPGDRAGNEQFF TGCAGTGCTGAACCGGGGGACAGGGCTGGAAATGAGCAGTTCTTC TRBD1 few TRBJ2-1 TRBV20-1
CASSSDITNEKLFF TGCGCCAGCAGCTCGGACATAACTAATGAAAAACTGTTTTTT - many TRBJ1-4 TRBV5-1
CSASERGPINEQFF TGCAGTGCGAGTGAGCGGGGGCCCATCAATGAGCAGTTCTTC TRBD2 - TRBJ2-1 TRBV20-1
CASRPTGAEKLFF TGTGCCAGCAGACCGACTGGGGCTGAAAAACTGTTTTTT - many TRBJ1-4 TRBV12-3/TRBV12-4
CATSDLPYGLGDTQYF TGTGCCACCAGTGATCTCCCCTATGGGTTGGGAGATACGCAGTATTTT - few TRBJ2-3 TRBV24-1
CATSRDRRASGQETQYF TGTGCCACCAGCAGAGATCGACGAGCTAGCGGCCAAGAGACCCAGTACTTC TRBD2 - TRBJ2-5 TRBV15
CASSYATGGPYEQYF TGTGCCAGCAGTTACGCGACAGGGGGGCCCTACGAGCAGTACTTC TRBD1 - TRBJ2-7 TRBV27
CASSLEFGVTYNEQFF TGCGCCAGCAGCTTGGAGTTTGGCGTTACCTACAATGAGCAGTTCTTC - - TRBJ2-1 TRBV5-1
CASSAQGGISPLHF TGTGCCAGCAGCGCACAAGGGGGTATCTCACCCCTCCACTTT - few TRBJ1-6 TRBV7-2
CSALTRDREYGYTF TGCAGTGCCCTAACCCGGGACAGGGAATATGGCTACACCTTC TRBD1 few TRBJ1-2 TRBV20-1
CSARDHKGRLNTGELFF TGCAGTGCTAGAGATCATAAAGGCCGTTTAAACACCGGGGAGCTGTTTTTT - - TRBJ2-2 TRBV20-1
CASSYDPRHTNEKLFF TGTGCCAGCAGTTACGATCCACGCCATACTAATGAAAAACTGTTTTTT - few TRBJ1-4 TRBV6-7
CASALSGTQADTQYF TGTGCCAGCGCCCTTTCCGGGACCCAGGCAGATACGCAGTATTTT - few TRBJ2-3 TRBV7-3
CASSQDQGSGYTF TGTGCCAGCAGCCAAGATCAAGGTAGTGGCTACACCTTC - few TRBJ1-2 TRBV4-2
CSVEDYRGSTGELFF TGCAGCGTTGAAGACTACAGGGGGAGCACCGGGGAGCTGTTTTTT TRBD1 - TRBJ2-2 TRBV29-1
CASSQERGEAFF TGTGCCAGCAGCCAAGAACGGGGGGAAGCTTTCTTT - many TRBJ1-1 TRBV3-1
CASSPLPNPPEQFF TGTGCCAGCAGCCCACTCCCGAATCCGCCTGAGCAGTTCTTC - - TRBJ2-1 TRBV7-2
CASSDLTGPNYGYTF TGTGCCAGCAGCGATTTAACAGGACCCAACTATGGCTACACCTTC - few TRBJ1-2 TRBV7-9
CSVHGVGDESGYTF TGCAGCGTCCACGGGGTTGGGGACGAGAGTGGCTACACCTTC - few TRBJ1-2 TRBV29-1
CASSLKDRAPQHNYGYTF TGCGCCAGCAGCCTTAAAGATCGAGCCCCACAGCATAACTATGGCTACACCTTC - few TRBJ1-2 TRBV4-1
CASSSWAGFTDGYTF TGTGCCAGCAGTTCCTGGGCAGGGTTCACGGATGGCTACACCTTC - - TRBJ1-2 TRBV12-3/TRBV12-4
CASSPEPNYGYTF TGTGCCAGCAGCCCCGAACCGAATTATGGCTACACCTTC - many TRBJ1-2 TRBV7-6
CASSHDQRGGTDTQYF TGCGCCAGCAGCCATGACCAGCGGGGGGGCACAGATACGCAGTATTTT TRBD2 few TRBJ2-3 TRBV4-3
CASSLLTPSRYEQYF TGTGCCAGCAGCTTGCTAACACCATCTCGCTACGAGCAGTACTTC - - TRBJ2-7 TRBV5-6
CASFGQAARGGEQFF TGTGCCAGCTTCGGTCAAGCCGCTCGAGGAGGTGAGCAGTTCTTC - few TRBJ2-1 TRBV6-5
CASSFRGGNTEAFF TGCGCCAGCAGCTTTAGGGGAGGGAACACTGAAGCTTTCTTT - - TRBJ1-1 TRBV5-1
CASMTGRDPRETQYF TGTGCCAGCATGACGGGGAGGGACCCCCGTGAGACCCAGTACTTC TRBD2 few TRBJ2-5 TRBV12-3/TRBV12-4
CASSFTRANTGELFF TGCGCCAGCAGCTTTACCAGAGCCAACACCGGGGAGCTGTTTTTT - many TRBJ2-2 TRBV5-1
CASNLGAVEDTEAFF TGCGCCAGCAATTTGGGGGCTGTGGAGGACACTGAAGCTTTCTTT - - TRBJ1-1 TRBV5-1